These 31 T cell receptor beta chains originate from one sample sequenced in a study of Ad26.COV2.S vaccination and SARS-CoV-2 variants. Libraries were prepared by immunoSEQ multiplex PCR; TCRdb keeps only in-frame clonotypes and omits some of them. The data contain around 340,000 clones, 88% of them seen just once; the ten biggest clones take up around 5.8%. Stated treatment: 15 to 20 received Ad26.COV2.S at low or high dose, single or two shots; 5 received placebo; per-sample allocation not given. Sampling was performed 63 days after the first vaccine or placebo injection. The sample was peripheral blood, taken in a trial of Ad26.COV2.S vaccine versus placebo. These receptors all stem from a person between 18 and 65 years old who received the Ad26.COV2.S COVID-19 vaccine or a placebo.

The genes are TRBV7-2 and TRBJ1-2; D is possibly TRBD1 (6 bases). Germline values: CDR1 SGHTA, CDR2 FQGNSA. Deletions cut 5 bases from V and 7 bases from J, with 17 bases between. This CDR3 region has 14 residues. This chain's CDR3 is CASSLNAGEPGYTF. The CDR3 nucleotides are TGTGCCAGCAGCCTCAATGCAGGGGAGCCTGGCTACACCTTC.

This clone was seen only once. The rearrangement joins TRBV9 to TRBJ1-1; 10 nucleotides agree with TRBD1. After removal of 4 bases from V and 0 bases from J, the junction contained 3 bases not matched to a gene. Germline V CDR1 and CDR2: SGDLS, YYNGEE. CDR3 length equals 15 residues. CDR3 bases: TGTGCCAGCAGCAAAGACAGGGGGCTGAACACTGAAGCTTTCTTT. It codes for CASSKDRGLNTEAFF.

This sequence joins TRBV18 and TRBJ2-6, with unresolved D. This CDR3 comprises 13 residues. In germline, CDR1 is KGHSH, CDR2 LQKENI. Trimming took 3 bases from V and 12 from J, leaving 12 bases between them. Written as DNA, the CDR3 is TGTGCCAGCTCACCTAACCCCGACCGCGTCCTGACTTTC. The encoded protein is CASSPNPDRVLTF.

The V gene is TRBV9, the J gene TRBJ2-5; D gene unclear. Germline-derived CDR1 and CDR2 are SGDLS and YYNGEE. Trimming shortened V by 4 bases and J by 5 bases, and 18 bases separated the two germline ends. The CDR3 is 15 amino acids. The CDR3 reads CASSPSLRSPETQYF. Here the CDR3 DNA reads TGTGCCAGCAGCCCCTCGCTTAGATCCCCGGAGACCCAGTACTTC. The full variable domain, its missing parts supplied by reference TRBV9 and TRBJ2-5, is DSGVTQTPKHLITATGQRVTLRCSPRSGDLSVYWYQQSLDQGLQFLIQYYNGEERAKGNILERFSAQQFPDLHSELNLSSLELGDSALYFCASSPSLRSPETQYFGPGTRLLVL.

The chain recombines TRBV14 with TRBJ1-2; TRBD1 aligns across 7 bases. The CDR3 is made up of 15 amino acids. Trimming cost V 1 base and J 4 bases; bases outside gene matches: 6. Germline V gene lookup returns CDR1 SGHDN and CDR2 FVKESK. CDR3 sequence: CASSQASGGLYGYTF. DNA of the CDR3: TGTGCCAGCAGCCAAGCATCAGGGGGACTCTATGGCTACACCTTC.

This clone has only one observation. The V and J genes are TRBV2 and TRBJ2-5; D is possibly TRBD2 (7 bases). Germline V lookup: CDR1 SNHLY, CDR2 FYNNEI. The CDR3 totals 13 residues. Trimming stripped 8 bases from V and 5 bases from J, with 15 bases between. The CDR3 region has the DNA TGTGCCAGCCGCTCGGGGGGCTGGGAGACCCAGTACTTC. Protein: CASRSGGWETQYF.

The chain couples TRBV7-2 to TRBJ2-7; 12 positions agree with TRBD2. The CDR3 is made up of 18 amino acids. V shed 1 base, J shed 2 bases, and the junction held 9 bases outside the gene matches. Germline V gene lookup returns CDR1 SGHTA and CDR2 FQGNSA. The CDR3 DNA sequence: TGTGCCAGCAGCTTAGGGCGGCTAGCGGGAGGGCTTACCTACGAGCAGTACTTC. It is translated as CASSLGRLAGGLTYEQYF.

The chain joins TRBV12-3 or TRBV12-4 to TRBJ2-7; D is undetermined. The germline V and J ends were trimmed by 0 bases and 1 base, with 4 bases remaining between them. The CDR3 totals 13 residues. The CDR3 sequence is CASSLARSYEQYF. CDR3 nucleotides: TGTGCCAGCAGTTTAGCCAGATCCTACGAGCAGTACTTC.

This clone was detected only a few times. This chain's CDR3 is CASSLNRARGNYEQYF. CDR3 nucleotides: TGTGCCAGCAGCTTGAATAGAGCCAGGGGAAATTACGAGCAGTACTTC. The chain is built from TRBV5-8 and TRBJ2-7; D is possibly TRBD1 (6 bases). The CDR3 is 16 residues long. V dropped 1 base and J dropped 4 bases, with 18 bases sitting between them. The germline CDR1 and CDR2 sequences are SGHTS and YDEGEE.

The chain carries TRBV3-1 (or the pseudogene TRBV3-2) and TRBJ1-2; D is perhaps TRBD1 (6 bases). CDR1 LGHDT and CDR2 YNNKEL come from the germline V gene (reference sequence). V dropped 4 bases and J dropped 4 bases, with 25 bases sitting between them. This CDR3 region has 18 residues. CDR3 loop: CASSPGATDGGLPYGYTF. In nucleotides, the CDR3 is TGTGCCAGCAGCCCCGGGGCGACCGACGGGGGGCTTCCCTATGGCTACACCTTC.

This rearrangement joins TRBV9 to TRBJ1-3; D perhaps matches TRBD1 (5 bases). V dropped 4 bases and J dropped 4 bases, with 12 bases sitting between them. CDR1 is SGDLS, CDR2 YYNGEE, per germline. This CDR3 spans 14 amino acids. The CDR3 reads CASSREWGGNTIYF. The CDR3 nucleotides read TGTGCCAGCAGCCGGGAATGGGGGGGAAACACCATATATTTT.

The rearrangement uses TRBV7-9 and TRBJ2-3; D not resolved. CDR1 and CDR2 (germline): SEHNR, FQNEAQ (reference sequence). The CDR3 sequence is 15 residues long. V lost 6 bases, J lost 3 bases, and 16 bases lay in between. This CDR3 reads CASSRRALRTDTQYF. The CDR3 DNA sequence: TGTGCCAGCAGTCGAAGGGCTCTCAGGACAGATACGCAGTATTTT.

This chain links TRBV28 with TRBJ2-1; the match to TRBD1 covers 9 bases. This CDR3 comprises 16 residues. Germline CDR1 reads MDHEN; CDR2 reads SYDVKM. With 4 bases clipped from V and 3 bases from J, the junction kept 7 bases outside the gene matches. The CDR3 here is CASSSGGQGFYNEQFF. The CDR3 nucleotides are TGTGCCAGCAGTTCAGGGGGACAGGGTTTCTACAATGAGCAGTTCTTC. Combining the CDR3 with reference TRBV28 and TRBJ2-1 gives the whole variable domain DVKVTQSSRYLVKRTGEKVFLECVQDMDHENMFWYRQDPGLGLRLIYFSYDVKMKEKGDIPEGYSVSREKKERFSLILESASTNQTSMYLCASSSGGQGFYNEQFFGPGTRLTVL.

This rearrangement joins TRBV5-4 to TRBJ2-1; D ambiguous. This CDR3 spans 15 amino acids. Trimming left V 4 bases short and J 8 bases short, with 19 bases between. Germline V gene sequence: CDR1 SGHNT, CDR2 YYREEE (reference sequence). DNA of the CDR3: TGTGCCAGCAGCCTACAGTCCCAACTTAATGATGAGCAGTTCTTC. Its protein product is CASSLQSQLNDEQFF. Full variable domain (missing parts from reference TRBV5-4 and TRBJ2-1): ETGVTQSPTHLIKTRGQQVTLRCSSQSGHNTVSWYQQALGQGPQFIFQYYREEENGRGNFPPRFSGLQFPNYSSELNVNALELDDSALYLCASSLQSQLNDEQFFGPGTRLTVL.

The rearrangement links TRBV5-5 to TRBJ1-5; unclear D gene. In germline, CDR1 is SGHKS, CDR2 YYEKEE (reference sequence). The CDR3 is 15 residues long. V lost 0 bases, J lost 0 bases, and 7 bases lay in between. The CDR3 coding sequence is TGTGCCAGCAGCTTGGGATGGACTAGCAATCAGCCCCAGCATTTT. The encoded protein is CASSLGWTSNQPQHF.

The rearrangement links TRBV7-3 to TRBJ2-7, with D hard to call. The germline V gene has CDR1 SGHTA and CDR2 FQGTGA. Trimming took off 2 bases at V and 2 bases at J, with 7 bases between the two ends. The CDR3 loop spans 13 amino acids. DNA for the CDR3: TGTGCCAGCAGCTTATACAGTACCTACGAGCAGTACTTC. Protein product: CASSLYSTYEQYF.

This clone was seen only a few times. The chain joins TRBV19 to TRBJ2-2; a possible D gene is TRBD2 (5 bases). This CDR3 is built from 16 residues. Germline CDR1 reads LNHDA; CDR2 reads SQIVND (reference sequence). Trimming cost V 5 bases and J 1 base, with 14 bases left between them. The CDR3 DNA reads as TGTGCCAGTAGTGGTTGGCGAGCGGTGAACACCGGGGAGCTGTTTTTT. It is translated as CASSGWRAVNTGELFF.

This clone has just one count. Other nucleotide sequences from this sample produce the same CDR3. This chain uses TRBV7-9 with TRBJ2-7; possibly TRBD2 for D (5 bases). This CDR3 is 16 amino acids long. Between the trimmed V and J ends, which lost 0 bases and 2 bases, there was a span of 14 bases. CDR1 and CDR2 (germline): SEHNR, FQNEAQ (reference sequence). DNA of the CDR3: TGTGCCAGCAGCTTAGCGGTTGGAGGCGGCCCCTACGAGCAGTACTTC. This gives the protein CASSLAVGGGPYEQYF.

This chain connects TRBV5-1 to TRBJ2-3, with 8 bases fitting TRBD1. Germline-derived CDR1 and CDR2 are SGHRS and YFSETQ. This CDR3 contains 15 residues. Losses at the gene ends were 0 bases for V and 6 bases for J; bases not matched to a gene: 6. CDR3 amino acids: CASSLEDRVFDTQYF. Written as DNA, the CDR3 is TGCGCCAGCAGCTTGGAGGACAGGGTGTTTGATACGCAGTATTTT. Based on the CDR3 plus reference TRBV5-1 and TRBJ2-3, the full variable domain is KAGVTQTPRYLIKTRGQQVTLSCSPISGHRSVSWYQQTPGQGLQFLFEYFSETQRNKGNFPGRFSGRQFSNSRSEMNVSTLELGDSALYLCASSLEDRVFDTQYFGPGTRLTVL.

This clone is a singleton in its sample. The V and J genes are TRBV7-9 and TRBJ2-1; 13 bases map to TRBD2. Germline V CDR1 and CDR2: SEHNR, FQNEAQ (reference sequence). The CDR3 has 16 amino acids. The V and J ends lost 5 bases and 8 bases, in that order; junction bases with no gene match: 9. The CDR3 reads CASSHPGTSGTYEQFF. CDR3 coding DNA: TGTGCCAGCAGCCACCCGGGGACTAGCGGGACCTATGAGCAGTTCTTC.

CDR3 loop: CASIGAIMNTEAFF. CDR3 nucleotides: TGTGCCAGCATCGGGGCGATAATGAACACTGAAGCTTTCTTT. The J gene is TRBJ1-1, the V gene TRBV6-6; possible D gene TRBD1, 5 bases. The V end was cut by 7 bases, the J end by 0 bases, with 12 bases between. Germline V gives CDR1 MNHNY, CDR2 SVGAGI (reference sequence). The CDR3 covers 14 residues.

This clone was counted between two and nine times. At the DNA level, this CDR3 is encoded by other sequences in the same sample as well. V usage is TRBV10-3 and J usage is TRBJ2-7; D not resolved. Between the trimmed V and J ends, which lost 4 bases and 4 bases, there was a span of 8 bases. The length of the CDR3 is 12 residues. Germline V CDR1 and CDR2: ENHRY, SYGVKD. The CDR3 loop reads CAISGEGYEQYF. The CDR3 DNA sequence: TGTGCCATCAGTGGGGAAGGGTACGAGCAGTACTTC.

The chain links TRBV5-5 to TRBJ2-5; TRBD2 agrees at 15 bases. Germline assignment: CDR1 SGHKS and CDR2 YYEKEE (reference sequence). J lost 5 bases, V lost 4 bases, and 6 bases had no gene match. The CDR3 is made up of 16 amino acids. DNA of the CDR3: TGTGCCAGCAGCCCACCCGGGACTAGCGGGAGGGAGACCCAGTACTTC. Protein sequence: CASSPPGTSGRETQYF.

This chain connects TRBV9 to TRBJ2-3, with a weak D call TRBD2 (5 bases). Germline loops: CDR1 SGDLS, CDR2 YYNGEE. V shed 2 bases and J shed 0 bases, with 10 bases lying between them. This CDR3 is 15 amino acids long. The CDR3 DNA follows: TGTGCCAGCAGCGTGGGAGCAACTAGCACAGATACGCAGTATTTT. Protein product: CASSVGATSTDTQYF.

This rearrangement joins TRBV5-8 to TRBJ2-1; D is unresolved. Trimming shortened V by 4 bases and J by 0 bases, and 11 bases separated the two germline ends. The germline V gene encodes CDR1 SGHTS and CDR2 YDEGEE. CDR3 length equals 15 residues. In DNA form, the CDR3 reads TGTGCCAGCAGCGTTAGCCGTAGCTCCTACAATGAGCAGTTCTTC. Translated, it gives CASSVSRSSYNEQFF.

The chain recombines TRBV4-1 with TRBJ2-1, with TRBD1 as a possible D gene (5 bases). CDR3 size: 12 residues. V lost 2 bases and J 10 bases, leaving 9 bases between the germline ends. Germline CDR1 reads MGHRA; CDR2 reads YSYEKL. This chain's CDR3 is CASSQMWGEQFF. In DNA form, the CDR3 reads TGCGCCAGCAGCCAAATGTGGGGCGAGCAGTTCTTC.

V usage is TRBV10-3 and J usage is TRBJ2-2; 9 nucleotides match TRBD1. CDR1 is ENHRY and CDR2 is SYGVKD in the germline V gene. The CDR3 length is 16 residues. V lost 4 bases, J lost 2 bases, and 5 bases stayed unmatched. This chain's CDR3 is CAISGDRVGNTGELFF. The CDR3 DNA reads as TGTGCCATCAGTGGGGACAGGGTGGGAAACACCGGGGAGCTGTTTTTT.

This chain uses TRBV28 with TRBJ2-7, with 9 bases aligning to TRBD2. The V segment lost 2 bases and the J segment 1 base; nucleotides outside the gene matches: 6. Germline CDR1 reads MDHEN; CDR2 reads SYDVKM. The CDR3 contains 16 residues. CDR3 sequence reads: CASSLTVGLASYEQYF. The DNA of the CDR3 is TGTGCCAGCAGTTTAACGGTAGGACTAGCGTCCTACGAGCAGTACTTC.

CDR3 sequence reads: CASSRTNTEAFF. The CDR3 bases are TGTGCCAGCAGTAGGACAAACACTGAAGCTTTCTTT. This chain connects TRBV28 to TRBJ1-1, with D maybe TRBD1 (5 bases). The germline V gene has CDR1 MDHEN and CDR2 SYDVKM. CDR3 length equals 12 residues. V was shortened by 5 bases and J by 2 bases, with 6 bases between the two germline ends.

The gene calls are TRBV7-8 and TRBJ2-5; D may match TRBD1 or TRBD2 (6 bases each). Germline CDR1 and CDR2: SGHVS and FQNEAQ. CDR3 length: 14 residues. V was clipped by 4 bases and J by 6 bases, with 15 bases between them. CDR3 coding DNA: TGTGCCAGCAGCTACCGGAGTGGGGGGCAGACCCAGTACTTC. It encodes CASSYRSGGQTQYF. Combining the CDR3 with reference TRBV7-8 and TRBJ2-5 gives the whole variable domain GAGVSQSPRYKVAKRGQDVALRCDPISGHVSLFWYQQALGQGPEFLTYFQNEAQLDKSGLPSDRFFAERPEGSVSTLKIQRTQQEDSAVYLCASSYRSGGQTQYFGPGTRLLVL.

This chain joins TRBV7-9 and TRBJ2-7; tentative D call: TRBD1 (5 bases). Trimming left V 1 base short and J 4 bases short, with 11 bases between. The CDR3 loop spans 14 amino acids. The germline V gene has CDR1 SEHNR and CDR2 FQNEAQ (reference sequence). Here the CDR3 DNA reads TGTGCCAGCAGCTTAGATCCGACAGAGTACGAGCAGTACTTC. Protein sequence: CASSLDPTEYEQYF.